Sequencing of this T cell receptor (beta chain) was carried out in a study of T-cell reconstitution after alpha-beta-depleted transplantation in children. The germline V and J ends were trimmed by 4 bases and 2 bases, with 15 bases remaining between them. Per the germline V gene, CDR1 is SGHRS and CDR2 is YFSETQ. CDR3 size: 15 residues. The sample holds many counts of this clonotype. The library targeted TCRbeta and was prepared with unique molecular identifiers. TCRdb ran MiXCR on the PCR reads and lists one entry per CDR3 protein. This sample carries about 240,000 distinct CDR3 sequences, about 11% of them seen once, and the ten largest clones take roughly 2.6%.

The material sequenced was PBMCs from the stem cell graft donor, taken from the stem cell graft. The chain is built from TRBV5-1 and TRBJ1-2; maybe TRBD1 (5 bases). The TCR was taken from a human donor who donated a stem cell graft to a child with acute lymphoblastic leukemia. The CDR3 DNA reads TGCGCCAGCAGCCGAACATTTTCAGGGAACTATGGCTACACCTTC. Amino acids: CASSRTFSGNYGYTF.